This passage covers 26 T cell receptor beta chains from one sample sequenced in a study of CD8 T cells in Susac syndrome. Random hexamers served to reverse transcribe roughly 0.45 to 1 ug RNA. TCRdb used MiXCR to reprocess the immunoSEQ multiplex PCR reads, holding one entry per CDR3 protein. Here the sample spans about 300,000 distinct CDR3 sequences, about nine tenths being singletons. Material: CD8+ T cells from PBMCs. Every receptor here comes from a human donor with multiple sclerosis.

The chain uses TRBV7-6 and TRBJ2-3; no clear D. Trimming pared 2 bases from V and 4 bases from J, leaving 7 bases between. Germline lookup yields CDR1 SGHVS and CDR2 FNYEAQ. The CDR3 length is 13 residues. The CDR3 region has the DNA TGTGCCAGCAGCTTAAGCAATCCAGATACGCAGTATTTT. Its translation: CASSLSNPDTQYF.

The chain joins TRBV4-1 to TRBJ1-3, with D tentatively TRBD1 (5 bases). The CDR3 totals 13 residues. The V gene lost 6 bases and the J gene lost 7 bases, with 13 bases spanning the gap. The germline V gene encodes CDR1 MGHRA and CDR2 YSYEKL. The CDR3 sequence: CASRPGGGNTIYF. The CDR3 region has the DNA TGCGCCAGCAGACCCGGTGGGGGGAACACCATATATTTT.

J is TRBJ1-6 and V is TRBV5-1, with 7 bases matching TRBD1. Trimming removed 3 bases from V and 8 bases from J; junction bases left unmatched: 8. The germline CDR1 and CDR2 sequences are SGHRS and YFSETQ. The CDR3 runs to 15 residues. The CDR3 reads CASSWTGSPDSPLHF. DNA for the CDR3: TGCGCCAGCAGCTGGACAGGTTCCCCCGATTCACCCCTCCACTTT.

This chain connects TRBV9 to TRBJ1-6; possibly TRBD1 for D (5 bases). This CDR3 region has 12 residues. Trimming removed 3 bases from V and 7 bases from J, with 5 bases in between. The germline V gene encodes CDR1 SGDLS and CDR2 YYNGEE. The chain's CDR3 is CASSGQNSPLHF. In DNA, the CDR3 is TGTGCCAGCAGCGGACAGAATTCACCCCTCCACTTT. Filled out from reference TRBV9 and TRBJ1-6, the complete variable domain reads DSGVTQTPKHLITATGQRVTLRCSPRSGDLSVYWYQQSLDQGLQFLIQYYNGEERAKGNILERFSAQQFPDLHSELNLSSLELGDSALYFCASSGQNSPLHFGNGTRLTVT.

A single count supports this clonotype. The chain recombines TRBV7-9 with TRBJ2-1, with unresolved D. This CDR3 spans 11 amino acids. CDR1 and CDR2 from the germline V gene are SEHNR and FQNEAQ (reference sequence). Trimming took off 4 bases at V and 7 bases at J, with 5 bases between the two ends. The chain's CDR3 is CASSYTNEQFF. The CDR3, as DNA: TGTGCCAGCAGCTACACTAATGAGCAGTTCTTC.

V usage is TRBV6-5 and J usage is TRBJ1-1; TRBD1 agrees at 8 bases. This CDR3 contains 14 residues. The junction had 5 bases not matched to a gene; V was cut back by 4 bases and J by 4 bases. Germline V gene sequence: CDR1 MNHEY, CDR2 SVGAGI. The CDR3 region has the DNA TGTGCCAGCAGTTCGGGACAGGTTGGCACTGAAGCTTTCTTT. The encoded protein is CASSSGQVGTEAFF.

In its sample, this clonotype was seen once. The rearrangement links TRBV7-2 to TRBJ2-2; D not resolved. Trimming cost V 6 bases and J 0 bases, with 23 bases left between them. CDR1 is SGHTA, CDR2 FQGNSA, per germline. The CDR3 contains 19 residues. The CDR3 region is CASSLLHFRATTNTGELFF. The CDR3 coding sequence is TGTGCCAGCAGTCTATTACACTTTCGGGCAACCACGAACACCGGGGAGCTGTTTTTT.

The genes are TRBV11-2 and TRBJ1-3; D is uncertain. V lost 1 base to trimming and J lost 1 base, with 14 bases between them. Germline CDR1 is SGHAT and CDR2 is FQNNGV. CDR3 length: 17 residues. The CDR3 sequence: CASSLVGRYKSGNTIYF. The CDR3 DNA reads TGTGCCAGCAGCTTAGTCGGCAGGTATAAGTCTGGAAACACCATATATTTT.

This clonotype was picked up one time. The gene calls are TRBV7-9 and TRBJ2-1; D ambiguous. The CDR3 loop spans 17 amino acids. CDR1 is SEHNR and CDR2 is FQNEAQ in the germline V gene (reference sequence). Trimming pared 4 bases from V and 9 bases from J, leaving 25 bases between. Here the CDR3 DNA reads TGTGCCAGCAGCTCACCCCGGCAGCTCCCGCGTCAAATTGAGCAGTTCTTC. Residues: CASSSPRQLPRQIEQFF.

The chain couples TRBV28 to TRBJ2-1; 8 bases map to TRBD2. The J segment lost 3 bases and the V segment lost 6 bases, leaving 10 bases of the junction unmatched. This CDR3 is 16 amino acids long. Germline V CDR1 and CDR2: MDHEN, SYDVKM. The CDR3 DNA is TGTGCCAGCAGCCGGGTGTCCGGGACTAGCTACAATGAGCAGTTCTTC. Its translation is CASSRVSGTSYNEQFF.

CDR3 in amino acids: CASSFISFSNTGELFF. CDR3 in DNA: TGTGCCAGCAGTTTTATCTCGTTCTCGAACACCGGGGAGCTGTTTTTT. The chain recombines TRBV27 with TRBJ2-2; no definite D call. The germline V and J ends were trimmed by 3 bases and 0 bases, with 11 bases remaining between them. The CDR3 contains 16 residues. Germline CDR1 and CDR2: MNHEY and SMNVEV (reference sequence).

The genes are TRBV27 and TRBJ1-5; D ambiguous. Germline CDR1 reads MNHEY; CDR2 reads SMNVEV (reference sequence). The CDR3 loop spans 13 amino acids. V lost 5 bases to trimming and J lost 6 bases, with 11 bases between them. The CDR3 protein is CASSPLGSQPQHF. DNA for the CDR3: TGTGCCAGCAGTCCCCTCGGTAGTCAGCCCCAGCATTTT.

V usage is TRBV12-3 or TRBV12-4 and J usage is TRBJ2-2; D remains unclear. V lost 2 bases to trimming and J lost 6 bases, with 7 bases between them. This CDR3 comprises 13 residues. CDR3 in DNA: TGTGCCAGCAGTTTATCAGCGCCCGGGGAGCTGTTTTTT. Protein: CASSLSAPGELFF.

The genes are TRBV30 and TRBJ2-5, with D perhaps TRBD1 (5 bases). The CDR3 is 11 amino acids. The germline gives CDR1 GTSNPN, CDR2 SVGIG (reference sequence). With 7 bases removed from V and 7 bases from J, the gap between germline ends came to 13 bases. CDR3 loop: CASRQSGTQYF. CDR3 nucleotide sequence: TGTGCCTCCCGACAGTCAGGGACCCAGTACTTC.

The J gene is TRBJ2-7, the V gene TRBV20-1, with D perhaps matching TRBD2 (6 bases). This CDR3 spans 14 amino acids. V lost 6 bases and J 3 bases, leaving 18 bases between the germline ends. Germline assignment: CDR1 DFQATT and CDR2 SNEGSKA (reference sequence). The CDR3 bases are TGCAGTGCCCTACCCGGGACTGGAGGCTACGAGCAGTACTTC. Its protein product is CSALPGTGGYEQYF.

The chain carries TRBV18 and TRBJ2-7; D is undetermined. CDR1 KGHSH and CDR2 LQKENI come from the germline V gene. The ends were cut back, 2 bases at V and 0 bases at J, with 5 bases in the middle. The CDR3 spans 13 residues. CDR3 in amino acids: CASSPSVSYEQYF. CDR3 DNA sequence: TGTGCCAGCTCACCATCCGTCTCCTACGAGCAGTACTTC.

This clonotype was counted a single time. The CDR3, as DNA: TGTGCCAGCAGCGGGGGACAGTCTCTCTCCTACGAGCAGTACTTC. This gives the protein CASSGGQSLSYEQYF. The chain joins TRBV9 to TRBJ2-7; 7 positions agree with TRBD1. This CDR3 comprises 15 residues. The V segment lost 3 bases and the J segment 0 bases; nucleotides outside the gene matches: 6. CDR1 and CDR2 from the germline V gene are SGDLS and YYNGEE.

The chain couples TRBV29-1 to TRBJ2-2; D gene uncertain. This CDR3 has 15 amino acids. Germline V CDR1 and CDR2: SQVTM, ANQGSEA. V lost 6 bases and J lost 0, with 14 bases in between. The CDR3 here is CSVPHGSANTGELFF. Here the CDR3 DNA reads TGCAGCGTGCCTCATGGAAGTGCGAACACCGGGGAGCTGTTTTTT.

The rearrangement links TRBV5-8 to TRBJ1-3; D gene ambiguous. The germline gives CDR1 SGHTS, CDR2 YDEGEE. V shed 0 bases and J shed 0 bases, with 7 bases lying between them. This CDR3 has 15 amino acids. CDR3 coding DNA: TGTGCCAGCAGCTTGGGGTCCTCCTCTGGAAACACCATATATTTT. Translated: CASSLGSSSGNTIYF.

The chain recombines TRBV28 with TRBJ2-7, with no clear D. This CDR3 spans 14 amino acids. The V gene lost 6 bases and the J gene lost 4 bases, with 16 bases spanning the gap. The V gene's germline CDR1 is MDHEN and CDR2 SYDVKM. This chain's CDR3 is CASSLGPSAYEQYF. CDR3 nucleotide sequence: TGTGCCAGCAGCCTTGGACCATCGGCGTACGAGCAGTACTTC. Based on the CDR3 plus reference TRBV28 and TRBJ2-7, the full variable domain is DVKVTQSSRYLVKRTGEKVFLECVQDMDHENMFWYRQDPGLGLRLIYFSYDVKMKEKGDIPEGYSVSREKKERFSLILESASTNQTSMYLCASSLGPSAYEQYFGPGTRLTVT.

The rearrangement joins TRBV12-3 or TRBV12-4 to TRBJ2-1; D may be TRBD1 (5 bases). The CDR3 loop spans 14 amino acids. The ends were cut back, 3 bases at V and 6 bases at J, with 12 bases in the middle. The chain's CDR3 is CASSFGHFGNEQFF. CDR3 DNA sequence: TGTGCCAGCAGTTTCGGACACTTCGGCAATGAGCAGTTCTTC.

The chain joins TRBV11-3 to TRBJ2-1; D is possibly TRBD1 (6 bases). This CDR3 is built from 13 residues. Trimming took 6 bases from V and 10 from J, leaving 16 bases between them. Looked up from germline, CDR1 is SGHNT and CDR2 is YENEEA. The CDR3 DNA is TGTGCCAGCAGGGGTAGCATGGGGACAGAGCAGTTCTTC. Its protein product is CASRGSMGTEQFF.

A single count supports this clonotype. The V call is TRBV7-9, the J call TRBJ2-2, with D unresolved. Deletions cut 5 bases from V and 5 bases from J, with 18 bases between. Germline loops: CDR1 SEHNR, CDR2 FQNEAQ (reference sequence). The CDR3 is 16 residues long. In DNA, the CDR3 is TGTGCCAGCAGCGCTAAACCTGTGGGGTTAACCGGGGAGCTGTTTTTT. It is translated as CASSAKPVGLTGELFF. The full variable domain, with the rest looked up from reference TRBV7-9 and TRBJ2-2, is DTGVSQNPRHKITKRGQNVTFRCDPISEHNRLYWYRQTLGQGPEFLTYFQNEAQLEKSRLLSDRFSAERPKGSFSTLEIQRTEQGDSAMYLCASSAKPVGLTGELFFGEGSRLTVL.

The chain couples TRBV6-1 to TRBJ1-2; tentatively, D is TRBD1 (5 bases). Trimming cost V 7 bases and J 4 bases, with 13 bases left between them. The CDR3 sequence is 13 residues long. Germline V gene lookup returns CDR1 MNHNS and CDR2 SASEGT. For the CDR3, the DNA is TGTGCCAGCAACGGGGACCGACTCTATGGCTACACCTTC. Residues: CASNGDRLYGYTF.

This rearrangement joins TRBV2 to TRBJ1-1; D gene ambiguous. CDR3 length: 11 amino acids. Trimming left V 0 bases short and J 8 bases short, with 4 bases between. Germline values: CDR1 SNHLY, CDR2 FYNNEI. CDR3 protein: CASSEAGEAFF. The CDR3, as DNA: TGTGCCAGCAGTGAAGCGGGGGAAGCTTTCTTT.

The genes are TRBV19 and TRBJ2-3; D ambiguous. The CDR3 totals 13 residues. Germline CDR1 LNHDA, CDR2 SQIVND (reference sequence). V was clipped by 2 bases and J by 2 bases, with 5 bases between them. The CDR3 reads CASSIIPTDTQYF. CDR3 in DNA: TGTGCCAGTAGTATAATACCCACAGATACGCAGTATTTT. Full variable domain (missing parts from reference TRBV19 and TRBJ2-3): DGGITQSPKYLFRKEGQNVTLSCEQNLNHDAMYWYRQDPGQGLRLIYYSQIVNDFQKGDIAEGYSVSREKKESFPLTVTSAQKNPTAFYLCASSIIPTDTQYFGPGTRLTVL.